This T cell receptor (beta chain) derives from a study of T cell repertoires in cytomegalovirus infection. The study's findings and limits: The ex vivo response was dominated by HLA-C-restricted CMV-specific TCR beta clonotypes.

TCRdb re-called the reads through MiXCR, storing one row per CDR3 protein. This sample has approximately 700,000 distinct CDR3 sequences; roughly 36% occur once, and the top ten carry roughly 2.8%. For this clonotype: Its antigen is still unknown.

The V gene's germline CDR1 is LNHDA and CDR2 SQIVND (reference sequence). The V end lost 4 bases, the J end lost 3 bases, and 12 bases lay between the germline ends. The CDR3 spans 14 residues. The receptor comes from a human donor in good health (CMV status not recorded). Some clones in this sample may be carry-over from other donors' samples. The sample consisted of PBMCs. The chain combines TRBV19 with TRBJ1-1; no clear D. CDR3 amino acids: CASSTRDTYTEAFF. CDR3 bases: TGTGCCAGTAGTACCAGAGACACCTACACTGAAGCTTTCTTT.